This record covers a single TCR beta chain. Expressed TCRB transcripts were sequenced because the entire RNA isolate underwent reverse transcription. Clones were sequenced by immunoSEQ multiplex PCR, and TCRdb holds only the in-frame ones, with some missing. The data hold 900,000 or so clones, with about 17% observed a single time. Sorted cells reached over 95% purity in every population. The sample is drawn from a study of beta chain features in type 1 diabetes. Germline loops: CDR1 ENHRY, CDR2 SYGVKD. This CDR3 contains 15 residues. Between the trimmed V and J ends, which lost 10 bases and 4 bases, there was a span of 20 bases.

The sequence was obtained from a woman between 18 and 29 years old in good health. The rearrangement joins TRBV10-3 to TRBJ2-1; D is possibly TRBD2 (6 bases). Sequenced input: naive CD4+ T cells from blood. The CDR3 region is CASRPLGTQYNEQFF. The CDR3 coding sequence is TGTGCCAGCAGACCTCTCGGGACTCAGTACAATGAGCAGTTCTTC.